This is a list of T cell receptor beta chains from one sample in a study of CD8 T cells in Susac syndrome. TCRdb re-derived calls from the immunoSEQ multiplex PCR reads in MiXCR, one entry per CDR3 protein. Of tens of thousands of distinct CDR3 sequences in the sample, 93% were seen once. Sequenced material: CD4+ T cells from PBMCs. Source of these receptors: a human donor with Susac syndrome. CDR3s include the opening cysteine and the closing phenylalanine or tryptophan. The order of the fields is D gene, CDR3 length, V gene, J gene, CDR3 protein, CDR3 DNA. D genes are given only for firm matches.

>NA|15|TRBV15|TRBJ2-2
CATSRDPLVTGELFF
TGTGCCACCAGCAGAGACCCCCTGGTGACCGGGGAGCTGTTTTTT
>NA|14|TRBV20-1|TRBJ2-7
CSARDPTGSYEQYF
TGCAGTGCTAGAGACCCGACAGGTTCCTACGAGCAGTACTTC
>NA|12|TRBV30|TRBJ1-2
CAWLRGTLGYTF
TGTGCCTGGCTCAGAGGGACTCTAGGCTACACCTTC
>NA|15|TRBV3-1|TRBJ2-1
CASSQARTPGGEQFF
TGTGCCAGCAGCCAAGCAAGGACCCCTGGGGGTGAGCAGTTCTTC
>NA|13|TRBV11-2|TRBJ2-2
CASSSFGAGELFF
TGTGCCAGCAGCTCCTTCGGGGCCGGGGAGCTGTTTTTT
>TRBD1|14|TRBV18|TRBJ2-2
CASSPSTGAGELFF
TGTGCCAGCTCACCTTCGACAGGGGCCGGGGAGCTGTTTTTT
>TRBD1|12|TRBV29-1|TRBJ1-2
CSVATGGQGYTF
TGCAGCGTTGCGACAGGGGGACAGGGCTACACCTTC
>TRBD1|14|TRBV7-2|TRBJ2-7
CASSRQGVPYEQYF
TGTGCCAGCAGCCGACAGGGGGTCCCCTACGAGCAGTACTTC
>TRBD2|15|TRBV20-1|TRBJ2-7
CSASATSGGTYEQYF
TGCAGTGCTAGCGCGACTAGCGGGGGAACTTACGAGCAGTACTTC
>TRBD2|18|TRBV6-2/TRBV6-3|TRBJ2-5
CASTPWGPSGGYQETQYF
TGTGCCAGCACCCCATGGGGCCCTAGCGGGGGGTACCAAGAGACCCAGTACTTC